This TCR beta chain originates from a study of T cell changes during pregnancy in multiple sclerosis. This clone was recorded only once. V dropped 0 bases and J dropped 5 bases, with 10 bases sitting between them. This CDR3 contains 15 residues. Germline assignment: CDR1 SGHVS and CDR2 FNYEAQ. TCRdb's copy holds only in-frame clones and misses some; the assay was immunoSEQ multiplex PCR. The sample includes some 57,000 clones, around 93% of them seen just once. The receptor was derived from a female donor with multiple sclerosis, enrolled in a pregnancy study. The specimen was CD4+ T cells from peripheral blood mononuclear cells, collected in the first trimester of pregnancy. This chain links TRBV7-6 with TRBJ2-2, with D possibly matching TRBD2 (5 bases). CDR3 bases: TGTGCCAGCAGCTTAGCTAGGACTGGAACCGGGGAGCTGTTTTTT. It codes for CASSLARTGTGELFF.